Listed here are 3 T cell receptor beta chains from one sample, sequenced in a study of T cell responses to AZD1222 COVID-19 vaccine. The method was immunoSEQ multiplex PCR; TCRdb's version includes in-frame clones alone and lacks a portion of them. The repertoire holds more than 85,000 clones, with about 95% as singletons. Sequenced material: peripheral blood, taken 28 days after the second AZD1222 dose. The receptor source for this set is an adult who received the AZD1222 COVID-19 vaccine.

CDR3 in amino acids: CASSPISSDTEAFF. DNA for the CDR3: TGTGCCAGCAGTCCCATATCTTCGGACACTGAAGCTTTCTTT. The J gene is TRBJ1-1, the V gene TRBV6-2 or TRBV6-3; D remains unclear. The CDR3 is 14 amino acids. V dropped 5 bases and J dropped 3 bases, with 13 bases sitting between them. Per germline, CDR1 MNHEY and CDR2 SVGEGT.

The chain combines TRBV7-8 with TRBJ1-2; D unclear. The V and J ends lost 0 bases and 0 bases respectively, with 5 bases between them. The CDR3 spans 14 residues. The germline CDR1 and CDR2 sequences are SGHVS and FQNEAQ. CDR3 protein: CASSLAGTNYGYTF. The CDR3 coding sequence is TGTGCCAGCAGCTTAGCGGGGACTAACTATGGCTACACCTTC.

The chain employs TRBV18 and TRBJ1-3; D ambiguous. Trimming took 2 bases from V and 1 from J, leaving 21 bases between them. Per the germline V gene, CDR1 is KGHSH and CDR2 is LQKENI. The CDR3 sequence is 19 residues long. CDR3 in DNA: TGTGCCAGCTCACCATTCGTAGTCGCGGGTATCAGGTCTGGAAACACCATATATTTT. This codes for CASSPFVVAGIRSGNTIYF.